Listed below are T cell receptor beta chains from one sample, sequenced in a study of T cells in Graves' hyperthyroidism and ophthalmopathy. TCRdb processed the multiplex PCR reads anew with MiXCR; each CDR3 protein has one entry. The sample holds around 600,000 distinct CDR3 sequences, approximately 14% seen once. Sequencing input: blood. These receptors all come from a woman aged 18-29 years with Graves' ophthalmopathy. The conserved cysteine and the conserved F or W are not part of the CDR3 here.

v_call	j_call	cdr3_aa
TRBV20-1	TRBJ2-1	SASLGGRTYNEQF
TRBV7-9	TRBJ2-3	ASSLGLASTWDTQY
TRBV7-8	TRBJ1-5	ASSKQGISNQPQH
TRBV28	TRBJ1-1	ASIRTPRGQNTEAF
TRBV7-9	TRBJ1-1	ASSLWDRGPREAF
TRBV27	TRBJ1-5	ASRESATFNQPQH
TRBV5-4	TRBJ1-1	ASSLPLFGPNTEAF
TRBV28	TRBJ1-2	ASSLEGTLHGYT
TRBV9	TRBJ2-3	ASSVGGARRTDTQY
TRBV5-8	TRBJ2-1	ASSLVRGVLGNEQF
TRBV28	TRBJ2-5	ASSPLGLAREKETQY
TRBV28	TRBJ1-1	ASREGHTEAF
TRBV20-1	TRBJ2-7	SARDRAGGTYEQY
TRBV28	TRBJ2-7	ASSPGVGGRYEQY
TRBV28	TRBJ1-2	ASSFRQGADLHGYT
TRBV20-1	TRBJ1-1	SARDYRTQDPGAF
TRBV11-2	TRBJ2-1	ASSLALAGNEQF
TRBV28	TRBJ2-7	ASSQGGAGAGGSYEQY
TRBV6-1	TRBJ1-5	ASSEASSWVAQPQH